This T cell receptor (beta chain) was observed in a study of radiation and T cells in renal cell carcinoma. Looking at the study overall: Nephrectomy followed 15 Gy stereotactic body radiation by 4 weeks.

Generated by immunoSEQ multiplex PCR, the TCRdb table keeps only in-frame clones and is missing some. The sample holds about 22,000 clones, 60% to 80% seen once. This CDR3 is 13 amino acids long. CDR1 is SGHTS and CDR2 is YDEGEE in the germline V gene. The V end was cut by 4 bases, the J end by 9 bases, with 17 bases between. Time point reported: baseline pretreatment blood. Treatment reported: 15 Gy SBRT to primary tumor, nephrectomy 4 weeks later. This renal cell carcinoma was of the clear cell type. Broader study findings: Top tumor clonotypes rose in blood 2 weeks post-radiation, then contracted. No pretreatment tumor biopsies were available for baseline clonotypes.

About this clone: Antigen: not known.

The origin of this receptor is a man aged 60-69 years with renal cell carcinoma. The sample was blood, taken from a patient whose treatment included radiotherapy and nephrectomy. The rearrangement joins TRBV5-8 to TRBJ2-7, with unresolved D. CDR3 sequence reads: CASSPEFPVGQYF. Here the CDR3 DNA reads TGTGCCAGCAGCCCCGAGTTCCCGGTAGGGCAGTACTTC.